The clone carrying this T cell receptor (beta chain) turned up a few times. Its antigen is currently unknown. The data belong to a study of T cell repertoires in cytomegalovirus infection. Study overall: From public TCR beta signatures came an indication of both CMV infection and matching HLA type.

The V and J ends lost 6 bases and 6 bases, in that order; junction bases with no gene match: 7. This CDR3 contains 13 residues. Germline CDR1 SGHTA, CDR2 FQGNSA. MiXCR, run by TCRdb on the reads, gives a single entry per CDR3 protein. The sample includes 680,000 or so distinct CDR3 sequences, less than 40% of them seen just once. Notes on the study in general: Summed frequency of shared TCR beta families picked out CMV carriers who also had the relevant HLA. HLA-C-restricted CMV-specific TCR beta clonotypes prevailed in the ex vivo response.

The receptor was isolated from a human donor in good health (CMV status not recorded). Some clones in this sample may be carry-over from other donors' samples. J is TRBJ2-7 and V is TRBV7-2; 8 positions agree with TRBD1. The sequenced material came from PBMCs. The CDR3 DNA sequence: TGTGCCAGCAGTGGCAGGGGGCCACCCGAGCAGTACTTC. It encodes CASSGRGPPEQYF.